A single count supports the clone carrying this T cell receptor beta chain. Its antigen is not identified. The sample belongs to a study of CD8 T cells in Susac syndrome. An input of roughly 0.5 to 1 ug of RNA was subjected to reverse transcription using random hexamers. A multiplex approach, immunoSEQ multiplex PCR, amplified TCR beta CDR3 across 54 Vbeta and 13 Jbeta. TCRdb reprocessed the immunoSEQ multiplex PCR reads via MiXCR and lists one record per CDR3 protein. The sample yields 150,000 to 180,000 distinct CDR3 sequences, around 95% seen once. TEMRA cells were enriched by FACS, while CD8+ and CD4+ T cells were obtained through a negative isolation that was performed magnetically. The CDR3 extends over 13 amino acids. V was trimmed by 1 base and J by 4 bases, leaving 7 bases between them. Germline V gene lookup returns CDR1 SQVTM and CDR2 ANQGSEA. Overall study findings and caveats: The study acknowledged a relatively small number of individuals in its TCR sequencing and HLA analysis.

Sequenced: CD8+ T cells from PBMCs. The chain combines TRBV29-1 with TRBJ2-2, with TRBD1 as a possible D gene (5 bases). This sequence originates from a human donor with multiple sclerosis. The CDR3 region has the DNA TGCAGCGTTGAAGGACAGATCACCGGGGAGCTGTTTTTT. Translating gives CSVEGQITGELFF.